These 25 T cell receptor beta chains share one sample of origin, sequenced in a study of identical twins. TCRdb ran MiXCR on the 5' RACE reads and lists one entry per CDR3 protein. The data show some 600,000 distinct CDR3 sequences, roughly 7.2% seen once. The sample was also linked to a second study, of yellow fever vaccine responses in identical twins.

The material sequenced was PBMCs. The receptors were sampled from a young woman in good health.

V gene TRBV7-7 combines with J gene TRBJ2-5; D unresolved. V was cut by 0 bases and J by 3 bases, with 11 bases left in between. Germline CDR1 and CDR2: SSHAT and FNYEAQ (reference sequence). CDR3 length: 15 amino acids. This CDR3 is CASSLARSQEETQYF. CDR3 DNA sequence: TGTGCCAGCAGCTTAGCGCGCAGTCAGGAAGAGACCCAGTACTTC.

This chain connects TRBV5-6 to TRBJ1-2; D not certain. The CDR3 length is 14 residues. The V gene's germline CDR1 is SGHDT and CDR2 YYEEEE. V dropped 6 bases and J dropped 2 bases, with 14 bases sitting between them. The CDR3 DNA sequence: TGTGCCAGCACCCAGTTGCCTGGGAACTATGGCTACACCTTC. It yields the protein CASTQLPGNYGYTF.

This chain connects TRBV28 to TRBJ2-7; tentatively, D is TRBD1 (6 bases). Trimming took off 2 bases at V and 6 bases at J, with 17 bases between the two ends. The CDR3 length is 15 residues. Germline CDR1 is MDHEN and CDR2 is SYDVKM. The CDR3 loop reads CASSLRGQTGSEQYF. The DNA for the CDR3 is TGTGCCAGCAGTTTAAGAGGACAGACAGGATCCGAGCAGTACTTC.

This clonotype was recorded at least ten times. This chain connects TRBV27 to TRBJ1-1; a possible D gene is TRBD1 (6 bases). The CDR3 is 14 amino acids. Germline-derived CDR1 and CDR2 are MNHEY and SMNVEV (reference sequence). Trimming stripped 6 bases from V and 0 bases from J, with 11 bases between. The CDR3 region has the DNA TGTGCCAGCAGGCCAGACAGGTTGAACACTGAAGCTTTCTTT. This gives the protein CASRPDRLNTEAFF.

There are a few counts of this clonotype. This chain uses TRBV20-1 with TRBJ2-2; a weak D match, TRBD1 (5 bases). Germline V gives CDR1 DFQATT, CDR2 SNEGSKA (reference sequence). This CDR3 has 15 amino acids. V was pared by 1 base and J by 3 bases, with 12 bases between. The CDR3 coding sequence is TGCAGTGCTAGAGCAAGGGCCAGGGACACCGGGGAGCTGTTTTTT. It is translated as CSARARARDTGELFF.

This clonotype was seen a handful of times. The chain uses TRBV29-1 and TRBJ2-1; D perhaps matches TRBD1 (5 bases). Deletions cut 6 bases from V and 6 bases from J, with 12 bases between. The CDR3 is 12 amino acids. The V gene's germline CDR1 is SQVTM and CDR2 ANQGSEA. DNA for the CDR3: TGCAGCGTGGGGCACGGCCGCAATGAGCAGTTCTTC. This gives the protein CSVGHGRNEQFF.

This clonotype occurred a few times. The chain carries TRBV6-5 and TRBJ2-5, with unresolved D. Trimming took off 0 bases at V and 4 bases at J, with 9 bases between the two ends. CDR1 is MNHEY, CDR2 SVGAGI, per germline. This CDR3 is 14 amino acids long. The CDR3 bases are TGTGCCAGCAGTTACTCTAGGGCTAGAGAGACCCAGTACTTC. Protein: CASSYSRARETQYF.

This clonotype was picked up many times. The rearrangement joins TRBV28 to TRBJ2-3; TRBD2 matches 12 bases. The CDR3 totals 15 residues. Germline lookup yields CDR1 MDHEN and CDR2 SYDVKM. The trim removed 5 bases at V and 10 bases at J, leaving 10 bases unmatched. CDR3 coding DNA: TGTGCCAGCAGTCCTCTAGCGGGAGGGCCAGTTGCGCAGTATTTT. Translated: CASSPLAGGPVAQYF.

Many counts were recorded for this clonotype. This chain connects TRBV12-3 or TRBV12-4 to TRBJ1-2, with a tentative D call TRBD1 (5 bases). The CDR3 has 12 residues. V was cut by 7 bases and J by 5 bases, with 11 bases left in between. CDR3 bases: TGTGCCAGCAATCAGGGCGATTATGGCTACACCTTC. Translating gives CASNQGDYGYTF.

This clonotype was picked up a small number of times. This chain uses TRBV9 with TRBJ2-5; no clear D gene. The CDR3 totals 14 residues. Germline values: CDR1 SGDLS, CDR2 YYNGEE. V was cut by 0 bases and J by 1 base, with 7 bases left in between. CDR3 sequence: CASSVASSQETQYF. In DNA form, the CDR3 reads TGTGCCAGCAGCGTAGCATCATCCCAAGAGACCCAGTACTTC.

This clonotype was seen ten or more times. The chain is built from TRBV7-2 and TRBJ1-3; D is perhaps TRBD1 (6 bases). V lost 0 bases and J 3 bases, leaving 24 bases between the germline ends. Germline V gene sequence: CDR1 SGHTA, CDR2 FQGNSA. This CDR3 is built from 20 residues. The DNA of the CDR3 is TGTGCCAGCAGCTTAGCGAGTGGTTTCGGGGGGCGAGTGCGTGGAAACACCATATATTTT. This sequence encodes CASSLASGFGGRVRGNTIYF.

In its sample, this clonotype was seen many times. This chain uses TRBV12-3 or TRBV12-4 with TRBJ1-6; D unclear. The CDR3 contains 14 residues. Trimming removed 0 bases at V and 10 bases at J, with 10 bases between. CDR3 DNA: TGTGCCAGCAGTTTAGCAGGGATTGGCTCACCCCTCCACTTT. Its protein product is CASSLAGIGSPLHF.

This clonotype occurred a few times. CDR3 DNA: TGCAGTGCTAGAGAGGCTAGCGGGAGGGCATCGAACACCGGGGAGCTGTTTTTT. Protein: CSAREASGRASNTGELFF. The chain carries TRBV20-1 and TRBJ2-2; 12 bases map to TRBD2. The ends lost 0 bases at V and 0 bases at J; junction bases unmatched: 5. This CDR3 has 18 amino acids. CDR1 and CDR2 (germline): DFQATT, SNEGSKA (reference sequence).

There are many counts of this clonotype. The chain links TRBV11-2 to TRBJ1-1; D uncertain. This CDR3 is built from 16 residues. The germline CDR1 and CDR2 sequences are SGHAT and FQNNGV. Trimming removed 5 bases from V and 1 base from J, with 17 bases in between. In DNA form, the CDR3 reads TGTGCCAGCAGCCCAGCTAGGGCTTTCGGGAACACTGAAGCTTTCTTT. Translating gives CASSPARAFGNTEAFF. Together with reference TRBV11-2 and TRBJ1-1, the CDR3 gives the full variable domain: EAGVAQSPRYKIIEKRQSVAFWCNPISGHATLYWYQQILGQGPKLLIQFQNNGVVDDSQLPKDRFSAERLKGVDSTLKIQPAKLEDSAVYLCASSPARAFGNTEAFFGQGTRLTVV.

This clonotype was seen more than once but under ten times. The CDR3 region is CASRYIGTAAYGYTF. The CDR3 bases are TGTGCCAGCAGATATATCGGGACAGCGGCCTATGGCTACACCTTC. The chain combines TRBV7-9 with TRBJ1-2, with 7 bases lining up with TRBD1. The CDR3 is made up of 15 amino acids. V shed 6 bases and J 4 bases; nucleotides not matched to a gene: 11. The germline V gene has CDR1 SEHNR and CDR2 FQNEAQ (reference sequence). The full variable domain, with the rest looked up from reference TRBV7-9 and TRBJ1-2, is DTGVSQNPRHKITKRGQNVTFRCDPISEHNRLYWYRQTLGQGPEFLTYFQNEAQLEKSRLLSDRFSAERPKGSFSTLEIQRTEQGDSAMYLCASRYIGTAAYGYTFGSGTRLTVV.

This rearrangement joins TRBV5-1 to TRBJ1-2; 8 bases fit TRBD1. Germline-derived CDR1 and CDR2 are SGHRS and YFSETQ. This CDR3 comprises 14 residues. V trimming: 0 bases; J trimming: 6 bases; junction bases outside the gene matches: 4. Here the CDR3 DNA reads TGCGCCAGCAGCTTGGCTTCAGGGGGCGATGGCTACACCTTC. Protein: CASSLASGGDGYTF.

The chain uses TRBV10-3 and TRBJ1-6; 7 nucleotides match TRBD1. The CDR3 covers 14 residues. Per germline, CDR1 ENHRY and CDR2 SYGVKD. The V and J ends lost 4 bases and 8 bases, in that order; junction bases with no gene match: 5. CDR3: CAISAETGYSPLHF. The DNA of the CDR3 is TGTGCCATCAGTGCGGAGACAGGGTATTCACCCCTCCACTTT.

For this clonotype: This likely comes from a read error, as the CDR3 has no conserved phenylalanine or tryptophan at its end. The chain employs TRBV6-1 and TRBJ2-7; TRBD1 agrees at 7 bases. This CDR3 has 15 amino acids. CDR1 and CDR2 from the germline V gene are MNHNS and SASEGT. With V trimmed by 6 bases and J by 1 base, 9 bases remained unmatched. CDR3 region: CASRQNRGSSYEQYY. CDR3 nucleotide sequence: TGTGCCAGCAGGCAAAACAGGGGATCATCCTACGAGCAGTACTAC.

This clonotype was seen repeatedly, ten times or more. The chain couples TRBV5-1 to TRBJ1-1, with 7 bases matching TRBD1. The length of the CDR3 is 16 residues. V lost 4 bases, J lost 3 bases, and 12 bases stayed unmatched. The germline V gene has CDR1 SGHRS and CDR2 YFSETQ. CDR3: CASSPGQAGGHTEAFF. Here the CDR3 DNA reads TGCGCCAGCAGCCCAGGACAGGCGGGTGGGCACACTGAAGCTTTCTTT.

This sequence joins TRBV11-1 and TRBJ2-3; 9 nucleotides line up with TRBD1. J was trimmed by 4 bases and V by 6 bases; bases with no gene match: 17. CDR1 and CDR2 from the germline V gene are SGHAT and FQDESV (reference sequence). This CDR3 spans 18 amino acids. The CDR3 loop is CASRPNWDRALRADTQYF. The CDR3 nucleotides read TGTGCCAGCAGACCGAACTGGGACAGGGCCCTTAGGGCAGATACGCAGTATTTT.

This clonotype was recorded a few times. The chain carries TRBV18 and TRBJ2-1; 7 nucleotides line up with TRBD1. V gave up 1 base and J gave up 3 bases; unmatched junction bases: 3. The CDR3 sequence is 15 residues long. Germline values: CDR1 KGHSH, CDR2 LQKENI. The DNA for the CDR3 is TGTGCCAGCTCACCACAGGGGGCAGGCTACAATGAGCAGTTCTTC. It is translated as CASSPQGAGYNEQFF.

This sequence joins TRBV11-2 and TRBJ1-6; a weak D match, TRBD1 (6 bases). Trimming removed 5 bases at V and 6 bases at J, with 14 bases between. This CDR3 region has 15 residues. The germline V gene encodes CDR1 SGHAT and CDR2 FQNNGV. The CDR3 DNA is TGTGCCAGCAGCCCCCGAGGGGGGCTTAATTCACCCCTCCACTTT. It specifies CASSPRGGLNSPLHF.

This clonotype was observed a few times. This chain links TRBV12-3 or TRBV12-4 with TRBJ2-7; 8 positions agree with TRBD1. This CDR3 has 12 amino acids. After removal of 7 bases from V and 7 bases from J, the junction contained 6 bases not matched to a gene. The CDR3, as DNA: TGTGCCAGCAAAGGACAGGGAGGTGAGCAGTACGTC. This sequence encodes CASKGQGGEQYV.

This clonotype was recorded a few times. The chain recombines TRBV20-1 with TRBJ2-7; maybe TRBD2 (6 bases). This CDR3 has 14 amino acids. The germline V gene encodes CDR1 DFQATT and CDR2 SNEGSKA (reference sequence). Trimming pared 2 bases from V and 1 base from J, leaving 12 bases between. The CDR3 is CSARSRTTSYEQYF. DNA of the CDR3: TGCAGTGCTAGAAGCCGGACTACATCCTACGAGCAGTACTTC.

The V gene is TRBV12-3 or TRBV12-4, the J gene TRBJ2-5; 8 bases line up with TRBD2. The junction had 9 bases not matched to a gene; V was cut back by 4 bases and J by 2 bases. The CDR3 runs 16 residues. CDR3 DNA: TGTGCCAGCAGTTCCTTTAGCGGGACGAGGCAAGAGACCCAGTACTTC. Amino acid sequence: CASSSFSGTRQETQYF.